This T cell receptor beta chain came from a study of graft-versus-host responses after intestinal transplantation. The wider study: Every recipient underwent anti-thymocyte globulin induction, then tacrolimus and steroids for approximately 3 years. Study-wide results and caveats: Early post-transplant falls in HvG clones accompanied the peak levels of circulating GvH clones.

With regard to this clone: Its target is not known.

Sequenced by immunoSEQ multiplex PCR; TCRdb stores in-frame clones only, minus some. This sample has over 65,000 clones, with roughly 90% found just once. The germline V and J ends were trimmed by 0 bases and 2 bases, with 4 bases remaining between them. Germline V gene lookup returns CDR1 SGHRS and CDR2 YFSETQ. The CDR3 runs to 13 residues. The source of this sequence is a human donor who was the organ donor for an intestinal transplant. The sample in question was unstimulated CD8+ T cells sorted from spleen or lymph node cells, obtained before transplant. This sequence joins TRBV5-1 and TRBJ2-3; D uncertain. This CDR3 reads CASSLDDTDTQYF. Written as DNA, the CDR3 is TGCGCCAGCAGCTTGGACGACACAGATACGCAGTATTTT. Using reference TRBV5-1 and TRBJ2-3 for the parts outside the CDR3, the full variable domain is KAGVTQTPRYLIKTRGQQVTLSCSPISGHRSVSWYQQTPGQGLQFLFEYFSETQRNKGNFPGRFSGRQFSNSRSEMNVSTLELGDSALYLCASSLDDTDTQYFGPGTRLTVL.